The rows below give T cell receptor beta chains drawn from one sample of a study of STAT5B mutations in CD4+ large granular lymphocyte leukemia. This table comes from immunoSEQ multiplex PCR, and its TCRdb copy is limited to in-frame clones, with some not included. Among about 30,000 clones listed, more than 60% were seen once. Sequenced material: CD4+ T cells from blood buffy coats. Receptor source: a human donor in good health. The CDR3 runs from the conserved cysteine through the conserved F or W. The D gene is left open where the match is weak. Size values are once, few and many counts, or a class for expanded clones, and some rows have none.

TRBJ1-4	TRBV29-1	.	.	CSVSGEGRGEKLFF	TGCAGCGTTTCGGGGGAAGGACGGGGTGAAAAACTGTTTTTT
TRBJ1-1	TRBV5-6	.	.	CASSFGGNTEAFF	TGTGCCAGCAGCTTTGGGGGGAACACTGAAGCTTTCTTT
TRBJ1-5	TRBV5-1	once	.	CASSLGQAQPQHF	TGCGCCAGCAGCTTGGGTCAGGCCCAGCCCCAGCATTTT
TRBJ2-2	TRBV7-2	.	TRBD1	CASSRRTGNTGELFF	TGTGCCAGCAGCCGCAGGACAGGGAACACCGGGGAGCTGTTTTTT
TRBJ2-3	TRBV7-8	.	TRBD2	CASSRDPRLAGRSTDTQYF	TGTGCCAGCAGCAGAGACCCCCGACTAGCGGGGAGAAGCACAGATACGCAGTATTTT
TRBJ2-3	TRBV27	.	TRBD2	CASSMTSGGYTDTQYF	TGTGCCAGCAGTATGACTAGCGGGGGCTACACAGATACGCAGTATTTT
TRBJ2-1	TRBV2	.	TRBD2	CASWLAGNEQFF	TGTGCCAGCTGGCTAGCGGGTAATGAGCAGTTCTTC
TRBJ2-3	TRBV5-6	.	.	CASSLDPVSTDTQYF	TGTGCCAGCAGCTTGGATCCCGTTAGCACAGATACGCAGTATTTT
TRBJ1-1	TRBV7-2	.	.	CASSLQMNTEAFF	TGTGCCAGCAGCTTACAGATGAACACTGAAGCTTTCTTT
TRBJ1-4	TRBV7-9	.	.	CASSPNAPGPREKLFF	TGTGCCAGCAGCCCCAACGCACCGGGCCCTAGGGAAAAACTGTTTTTT
TRBJ2-6	TRBV7-3	.	.	CASSLKPGANVLTF	TGTGCCAGCAGCCTTAAGCCAGGGGCCAACGTCCTGACTTTC
TRBJ1-5	TRBV6-1	few	.	CATGNNQPQHF	TGTGCCACAGGAAATAATCAGCCCCAGCATTTT
TRBJ1-2	TRBV7-2	.	.	CASSRPGSTNYGYTF	TGTGCCAGCAGCAGACCAGGGTCGACTAACTATGGCTACACCTTC
TRBJ2-7	TRBV18	.	.	CASSPRPLNGVYEQYF	TGTGCCAGCTCACCACGGCCGCTGAATGGGGTCTACGAGCAGTACTTC
TRBJ2-1	TRBV11-3	.	TRBD2	CASSRGLAAYNEQFF	TGTGCCAGCAGCCGCGGACTAGCGGCATACAATGAGCAGTTCTTC
TRBJ2-5	TRBV4-1	.	.	CASSQPSGLGWETQYF	TGCGCCAGCAGCCAACCTTCGGGGCTCGGTTGGGAGACCCAGTACTTC
TRBJ2-3	TRBV5-1	.	TRBD1	CASSVQGDSTDTQYF	TGCGCCAGCAGCGTGCAGGGGGATAGCACAGATACGCAGTATTTT